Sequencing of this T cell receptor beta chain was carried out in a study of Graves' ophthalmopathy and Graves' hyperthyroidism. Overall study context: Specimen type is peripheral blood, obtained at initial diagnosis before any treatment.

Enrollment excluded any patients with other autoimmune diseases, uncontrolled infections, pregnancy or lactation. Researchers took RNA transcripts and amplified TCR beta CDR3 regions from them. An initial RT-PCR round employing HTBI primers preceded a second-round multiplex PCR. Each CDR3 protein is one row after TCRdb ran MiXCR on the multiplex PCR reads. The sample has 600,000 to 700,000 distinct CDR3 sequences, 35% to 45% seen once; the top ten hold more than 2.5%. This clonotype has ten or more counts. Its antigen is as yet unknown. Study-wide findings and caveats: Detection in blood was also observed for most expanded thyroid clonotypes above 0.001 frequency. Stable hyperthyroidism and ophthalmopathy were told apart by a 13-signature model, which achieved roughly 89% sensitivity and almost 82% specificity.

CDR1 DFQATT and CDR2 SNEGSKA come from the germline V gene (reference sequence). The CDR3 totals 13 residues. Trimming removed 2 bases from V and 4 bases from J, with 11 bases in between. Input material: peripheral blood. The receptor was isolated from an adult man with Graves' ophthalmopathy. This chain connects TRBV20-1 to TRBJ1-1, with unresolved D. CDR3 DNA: TGCAGTGCTAGAACAAGGGTTAGCACTGAAGCTTTCTTT. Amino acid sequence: CSARTRVSTEAFF.